This TCR beta chain derives from a study of neurological immune-mediated disorders. This clonotype occurred many times. TCRdb used MiXCR to reprocess the 5' RACE reads, holding one entry per CDR3 protein. In the table there are more than 75,000 distinct CDR3 sequences, 10% of which are singletons. The specimen was PBMCs. This clonotype originated in a man aged 35 to 55 in good health.

Here the CDR3 reads CASRVAGNTGELFF. CDR3 nucleotides: TGTGCCAGCAGGGTAGCGGGAAATACCGGGGAGCTGTTTTTT. J is TRBJ2-2 and V is TRBV12-3 or TRBV12-4; 8 bases are a match to TRBD2. J was trimmed by 5 bases and V by 6 bases; bases with no gene match: 5. The length of the CDR3 is 14 residues.